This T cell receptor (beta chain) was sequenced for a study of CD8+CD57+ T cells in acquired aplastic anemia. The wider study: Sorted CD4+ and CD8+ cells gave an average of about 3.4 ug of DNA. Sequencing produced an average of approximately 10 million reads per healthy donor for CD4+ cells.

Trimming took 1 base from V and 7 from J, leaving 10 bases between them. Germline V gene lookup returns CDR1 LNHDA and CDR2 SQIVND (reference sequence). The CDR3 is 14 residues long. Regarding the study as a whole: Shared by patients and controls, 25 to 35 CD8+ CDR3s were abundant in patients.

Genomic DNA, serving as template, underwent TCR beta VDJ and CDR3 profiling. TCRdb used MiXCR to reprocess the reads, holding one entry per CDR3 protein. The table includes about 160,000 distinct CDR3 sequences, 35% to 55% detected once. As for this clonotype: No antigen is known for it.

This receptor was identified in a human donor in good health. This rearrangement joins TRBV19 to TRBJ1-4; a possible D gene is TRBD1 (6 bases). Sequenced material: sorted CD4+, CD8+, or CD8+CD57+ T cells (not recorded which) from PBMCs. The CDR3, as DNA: TGTGCCAGTAGTATAGTGGGAGGGGGTGAAAAACTGTTTTTT. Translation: CASSIVGGGEKLFF.